These T cell receptor beta chains were read from a single sample in a study of blood T cells in healthy people across ages. From the 5' RACE reads, TCRdb called clonotypes with MiXCR, one entry per CDR3 protein. The repertoire holds roughly 1.9 million distinct CDR3 sequences, with 30% to 40% as singletons. Sequenced input: blood. These receptors were taken from a human donor in good health. CDR3s include the opening cysteine and the closing phenylalanine or tryptophan. The D gene is left open where the match is weak. Some rows have no size entry. The others give once, few or many, or a class for an expanded clone.

clone size,D gene,V gene,J gene,CDR3 DNA,CDR3 protein
NA,NA,TRBV13,TRBJ1-1,TGTGCCAGTGGGACGGTGGGCGGCACTGAAGCTTTCTTT,CASGTVGGTEAFF
few,TRBD1,TRBV4-1,TRBJ2-7,TGCGCCAGCAGCCAAATGACAGGGGCCTACGAGCAGTACTTC,CASSQMTGAYEQYF
NA,NA,TRBV12-3/TRBV12-4,TRBJ2-7,TGTGCCAGCAGTTTAGAGTCGGTCCACGAGCAGTACTTC,CASSLESVHEQYF
NA,NA,TRBV4-2,TRBJ1-1,TGTGCCAGCACCCTGAAGCTTGGTGGCACTGAAGCTTTCTTT,CASTLKLGGTEAFF
many,NA,TRBV7-8,TRBJ1-2,TGTGCCAGCAGCTTATCGAGTGACAATGGCTACACCTTC,CASSLSSDNGYTF
few,NA,TRBV12-3/TRBV12-4,TRBJ2-1,TGTGCCAGCAGTTCTCAGGCCTACTACAATGAGCAGTTCTTC,CASSSQAYYNEQFF
NA,NA,TRBV7-7,TRBJ2-7,TGTGCCAGCAGCCCATCACAGGGTTTCCACGAGCAGTACTTC,CASSPSQGFHEQYF
NA,NA,TRBV6-1,TRBJ2-1,TGTGCCAGCAGCGCTATAGGGTCCTACAATGAGCAGTTCTTC,CASSAIGSYNEQFF
few,NA,TRBV12-3/TRBV12-4,TRBJ2-1,TGTGCCAGCACCGGGGAGGCCGTCCCTTTCAATGAGCAGTTCTTC,CASTGEAVPFNEQFF
few,TRBD1,TRBV6-2/TRBV6-3,TRBJ2-7,TGTGCCAGCAGGAAAAACAGGGGGCCTTCCTACGAGCAGTACTTC,CASRKNRGPSYEQYF
NA,TRBD2,TRBV5-1,TRBJ2-6,TGCGCCAGCAGCTTGGATCGGGGGGGCCCGGCATTAGGGGCCAACGTCCTGACTTTC,CASSLDRGGPALGANVLTF
NA,NA,TRBV20-1,TRBJ1-2,TGCAGTGCTAGAGATACCCAGGGGTATCGCTATGGCTACACCTTC,CSARDTQGYRYGYTF
few,NA,TRBV20-1,TRBJ2-5,TGCAGTGTAATGGTAGGAGAGACCCAGTACTTC,CSVMVGETQYF
few,NA,TRBV5-1,TRBJ1-2,TGCGCCAGCAGCTTGGGACAGCAAAACTATGGCTACACCTTC,CASSLGQQNYGYTF
NA,NA,TRBV7-2,TRBJ1-2,TGTGCCAGCAGCTTAAGTGTACGAAGGGCTAACTATGGCTACACCTTC,CASSLSVRRANYGYTF
NA,NA,TRBV7-9,TRBJ2-5,TGTGCCAGCAGCTCCGTAGCGGAAGAGACCCAGTACTTC,CASSSVAEETQYF
NA,NA,TRBV24-1,TRBJ1-5,TGTGCCACAAGTAGCAGGGCGAATGGCAATCAGCCCCAGCATTTT,CATSSRANGNQPQHF
NA,TRBD1,TRBV7-2,TRBJ2-6,TGTGCCAGCAGCTCCACAGGGGTCAACTCTGGGGCCAACGTCCTGACTTTC,CASSSTGVNSGANVLTF
many,NA,TRBV29-1,TRBJ1-2,TGCAGCGCCGAGGACAGCCGGAACTATGGCTACACCTTC,CSAEDSRNYGYTF
few,TRBD1,TRBV12-3/TRBV12-4,TRBJ1-2,TGTGCCAGCAGCCGGGACAGGGCGAATGGCTACACCTTC,CASSRDRANGYTF
few,NA,TRBV6-6,TRBJ2-7,TGTGCCAGCAGTTTGGCGGACAGCCCCTACGAGCAGTACTTC,CASSLADSPYEQYF
few,TRBD2,TRBV12-3/TRBV12-4,TRBJ2-2,TGTGCCAGCCGAAGGACTAGCGGGGTGTGGGAGCTGTTTTTT,CASRRTSGVWELFF
NA,TRBD1,TRBV9,TRBJ2-7,TGTGCCAGCAGCGTAACAGGGGCAAGCTCCTACGAGCAGTACTTC,CASSVTGASSYEQYF
NA,TRBD1,TRBV7-9,TRBJ1-2,TGTGCCAGCAGCTTAGAATCGGCAGGGGGAGGCTACACCTTC,CASSLESAGGGYTF
NA,TRBD1,TRBV7-8,TRBJ2-7,TGTGCCAGCACCCCAGGTGACAGGGTGGGAGAGCAGTACTTC,CASTPGDRVGEQYF
NA,NA,TRBV5-5,TRBJ2-7,TGTGCCAGCAGCTTGGAAGTGGGTTTGGACGAGCAGTACTTC,CASSLEVGLDEQYF
NA,NA,TRBV20-1,TRBJ2-1,TGCAGTGCTAGAGATCAGCAGGGGAAGAGGGCCTACAATGAGCAGTTCTTC,CSARDQQGKRAYNEQFF
NA,NA,TRBV11-2,TRBJ2-1,TGTGCCAGCAGCTTGGATCTGGCGTATGAGCAGTTCTTC,CASSLDLAYEQFF
NA,NA,TRBV7-6,TRBJ2-7,TGTGCCAGCAGCTTACGTTTCGGCGAGCAGTACTTC,CASSLRFGEQYF
NA,NA,TRBV9,TRBJ2-5,TGTGCCAGCAGCCGAACAGGGATGGAGACCCAGTACTTC,CASSRTGMETQYF
many,TRBD1,TRBV7-2,TRBJ1-2,TGTGCCAGCAGCCCTTTGGGACAGGGGCCGTATGGCTACACCTTC,CASSPLGQGPYGYTF
NA,NA,TRBV20-1,TRBJ1-3,TGCAGTGCTAAGGGACCTGGAAACACCATATATTTT,CSAKGPGNTIYF